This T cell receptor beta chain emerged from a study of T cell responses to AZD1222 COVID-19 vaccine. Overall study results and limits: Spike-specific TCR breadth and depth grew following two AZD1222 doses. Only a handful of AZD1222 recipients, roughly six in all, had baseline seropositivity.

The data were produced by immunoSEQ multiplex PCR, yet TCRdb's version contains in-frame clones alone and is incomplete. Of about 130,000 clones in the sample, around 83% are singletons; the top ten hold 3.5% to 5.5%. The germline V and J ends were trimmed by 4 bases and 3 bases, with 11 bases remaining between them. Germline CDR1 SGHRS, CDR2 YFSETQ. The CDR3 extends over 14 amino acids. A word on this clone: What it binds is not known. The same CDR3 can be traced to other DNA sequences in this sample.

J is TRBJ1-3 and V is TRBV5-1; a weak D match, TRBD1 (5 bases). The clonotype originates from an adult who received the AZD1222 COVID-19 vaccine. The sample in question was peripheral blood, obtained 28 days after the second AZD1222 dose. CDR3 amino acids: CASSLDGGGNTIYF. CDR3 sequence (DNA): TGCGCCAGCAGCCTCGATGGGGGTGGAAACACCATATATTTT.